The 21 T cell receptor beta chains given below trace back to one sample, sequenced in a study of cytomegalovirus exposure and HLA in healthy donors. Use of 60 Vbeta and 13 Jbeta primers characterized the PCR. TCRdb keeps only in-frame clones here, not all; method: immunoSEQ multiplex PCR. This table holds about 160,000 clones, 60% to 80% found once. Sequenced material: PBMCs. The receptors come from a man in his thirties or forties in good health and CMV-seropositive.

V and J are TRBV28 and TRBJ1-2, with D possibly TRBD1 on 5 matching bases. The V and J ends lost 6 bases and 3 bases respectively, with 8 bases between them. The CDR3 contains 12 residues. Germline assignment: CDR1 MDHEN and CDR2 SYDVKM. CDR3 in amino acids: CASRGGDYGYTF. Here the CDR3 DNA reads TGTGCCAGCAGGGGGGGGGACTATGGCTACACCTTC.

This chain links TRBV7-8 with TRBJ2-1; D is perhaps TRBD2 (5 bases). This CDR3 region has 16 residues. The germline V gene encodes CDR1 SGHVS and CDR2 FQNEAQ. Trimming pared 1 base from V and 0 bases from J, leaving 10 bases between. CDR3 in DNA: TGTGCCAGCAGCTTAGAAAGGGAGAGCTCCTACAATGAGCAGTTCTTC. Translation: CASSLERESSYNEQFF.

The chain is built from TRBV5-4 and TRBJ2-3, with D tentatively TRBD1 (6 bases). This CDR3 has 15 residues. Per the germline V gene, CDR1 is SGHNT and CDR2 is YYREEE (reference sequence). V was shortened by 1 base and J by 2 bases, with 11 bases between the two germline ends. In nucleotides, the CDR3 is TGTGCCAGCAGCTTGTCGAGGGGGTACACAGATACGCAGTATTTT. Translated: CASSLSRGYTDTQYF.

The gene calls are TRBV5-4 and TRBJ2-3, with TRBD1 as a possible D gene (6 bases). The V end was cut by 4 bases, the J end by 7 bases, with 16 bases between. The CDR3 sequence is 14 residues long. Germline CDR1 reads SGHNT; CDR2 reads YYREEE (reference sequence). The CDR3 region is CASSTGTSTNTQYF. CDR3 coding DNA: TGTGCCAGCAGCACTGGGACATCCACGAATACGCAGTATTTT.

Only a few counts were recorded for this clone. This sequence joins TRBV11-2 and TRBJ2-7; TRBD1 agrees at 10 bases. This CDR3 is 16 amino acids long. Germline V CDR1 and CDR2: SGHAT, FQNNGV. V was clipped by 6 bases and J by 5 bases; unmatched bases: 13. The CDR3 protein is CASSRLDRGVSDEQYF. CDR3 sequence (DNA): TGTGCCAGCAGTCGCCTGGACAGGGGGGTAAGCGACGAGCAGTACTTC.

This chain links TRBV5-1 with TRBJ2-5, with TRBD2 as a possible D gene (7 bases). The CDR3 loop spans 14 amino acids. With 9 bases removed from V and 0 bases from J, the gap between germline ends came to 15 bases. The germline gives CDR1 SGHRS, CDR2 YFSETQ. This chain's CDR3 is CATRGGGDQETQYF. CDR3 coding DNA: TGCGCCACCCGGGGCGGGGGCGACCAAGAGACCCAGTACTTC.

The chain is built from TRBV6-1 and TRBJ1-2; the D gene is possibly TRBD1 (6 bases). The ends were cut back, 3 bases at V and 8 bases at J, with 22 bases in the middle. In germline, CDR1 is MNHNS, CDR2 SASEGT. The CDR3 has 16 amino acids. DNA of the CDR3: TGTGCCAGCAGTGAGGCTATGTTTCTCAGGGGCCAAGGCTACACCTTC. Protein product: CASSEAMFLRGQGYTF.

A few counts support this clone. The chain joins TRBV30 to TRBJ2-7; 7 bases are a match to TRBD1. The CDR3 has 12 amino acids. Germline V gives CDR1 GTSNPN, CDR2 SVGIG (reference sequence). After removal of 4 bases from V and 7 bases from J, the junction contained 7 bases not matched to a gene. CDR3 residues: CAWNQGVREQYF. The CDR3 DNA follows: TGTGCCTGGAACCAGGGGGTGAGGGAGCAGTACTTC.

This chain connects TRBV5-6 to TRBJ2-3, with D uncertain. V was pared by 2 bases and J by 6 bases, with 7 bases between. The CDR3 runs 12 residues. CDR1 is SGHDT and CDR2 is YYEEEE in the germline V gene. CDR3 sequence reads: CASSLFGDTQYF. The CDR3 DNA sequence: TGTGCCAGCAGCTTATTCGGGGATACGCAGTATTTT.

V usage is TRBV5-6 and J usage is TRBJ2-2; TRBD2 agrees at 11 bases. In germline, CDR1 is SGHDT, CDR2 YYEEEE. The CDR3 contains 15 residues. The junction had 7 bases not matched to a gene; V was cut back by 4 bases and J by 8 bases. The CDR3 sequence: CASSPIAGGTGELFF. CDR3 DNA: TGTGCCAGCAGCCCCATAGCGGGGGGGACTGGGGAGCTGTTTTTT.

J is TRBJ1-4 and V is TRBV6-1, with D perhaps TRBD1 (5 bases). Germline V lookup: CDR1 MNHNS, CDR2 SASEGT. The CDR3 totals 14 residues. V lost 6 bases to trimming and J lost 10 bases, with 18 bases between them. DNA of the CDR3: TGTGCCAGCAGCATAGGAGTCGGCCAGGGAAAACTGTTTTTT. Translation gives CASSIGVGQGKLFF.

This chain uses TRBV11-2 with TRBJ1-4; D unclear. Trimming took 5 bases from V and 8 from J, leaving 18 bases between them. CDR1 and CDR2 (germline): SGHAT, FQNNGV. The CDR3 extends over 15 amino acids. This chain's CDR3 is CASSPLGGRSEKLFF. The CDR3 nucleotides read TGTGCCAGCAGCCCCCTCGGAGGGAGGAGCGAAAAACTGTTTTTT.

The chain links TRBV14 to TRBJ1-3; D perhaps matches TRBD1 (5 bases). V was shortened by 6 bases and J by 0 bases, with 12 bases between the two germline ends. CDR1 is SGHDN, CDR2 FVKESK, per germline. The CDR3 extends over 15 amino acids. CDR3 in amino acids: CASRRTGLSGNTIYF. The CDR3 nucleotides are TGTGCCAGCAGACGTACAGGCCTCTCTGGAAACACCATATATTTT.

This clone was found once. The chain is built from TRBV13 and TRBJ2-7; unclear D gene. Trimming pared 2 bases from V and 7 bases from J, leaving 6 bases between. This CDR3 has 11 amino acids. Germline V lookup: CDR1 PRHDT, CDR2 FYEKMQ (reference sequence). This CDR3 is CASSLIKEQYF. CDR3 nucleotide sequence: TGTGCCAGCAGCTTAATAAAAGAGCAGTACTTC.

In nucleotides, the CDR3 is TGTGCCAGCAGCTTGGGGGGGCAGAGCTCCTACGAGCAGTACTTC. This translates into CASSLGGQSSYEQYF. The rearrangement joins TRBV5-4 to TRBJ2-7; maybe TRBD1 (6 bases). V was trimmed by 0 bases and J by 0 bases, leaving 10 bases between them. The CDR3 runs to 15 residues. Looked up from germline, CDR1 is SGHNT and CDR2 is YYREEE (reference sequence).

The V and J genes are TRBV29-1 and TRBJ2-5; 9 bases are a match to TRBD2. CDR1 and CDR2 (germline): SQVTM, ANQGSEA. The CDR3 sequence is 14 residues long. The DNA for the CDR3 is TGCAGTGCTGAGGAGCGGGGGGCGGGAGAGACCCAGTACTTC. It specifies CSAEERGAGETQYF.

The chain combines TRBV6-5 with TRBJ1-2; TRBD1 might be the D (6 bases). The CDR3 runs to 14 residues. V was clipped by 0 bases and J by 6 bases, with 11 bases between them. Germline assignment: CDR1 MNHEY and CDR2 SVGAGI. CDR3 residues: CASSYSGGLDGYTF. CDR3 in DNA: TGTGCCAGCAGTTACTCTGGGGGCTTGGATGGCTACACCTTC.

This clone occurred once. V and J are TRBV12-5 and TRBJ1-1; no clear D gene. Per the germline V gene, CDR1 is LGHNT and CDR2 is FRNRAP. The CDR3 runs 13 residues. Trimming took 5 bases from V and 1 from J, leaving 8 bases between them. CDR3 nucleotide sequence: TGTGCTAGTGGTCATAGAGAGAACACTGAAGCTTTCTTT. It yields the protein CASGHRENTEAFF.

This sequence joins TRBV4-1 and TRBJ2-7, with 7 bases that match TRBD1. Germline CDR1 is MGHRA and CDR2 is YSYEKL. This CDR3 spans 16 amino acids. V lost 1 base and J lost 3; bases outside the gene matches: 9. This chain's CDR3 is CASSQGPGTDRYEQYF. The CDR3 coding sequence is TGCGCCAGCAGCCAAGGTCCCGGGACAGACCGCTACGAGCAGTACTTC.

The chain couples TRBV28 to TRBJ2-2; maybe TRBD1 (5 bases). The germline V gene has CDR1 MDHEN and CDR2 SYDVKM. V lost 8 bases, J lost 0 bases, and 10 bases lay in between. The CDR3 is made up of 14 amino acids. The CDR3, as DNA: TGTGCCAGCTCTTGGGGCTCGAACACCGGGGAGCTGTTTTTT. Protein: CASSWGSNTGELFF.

In its sample, this clone was seen a few times. J is TRBJ1-6 and V is TRBV27; D is unresolved. In germline, CDR1 is MNHEY, CDR2 SMNVEV (reference sequence). Trimming removed 1 base at V and 5 bases at J, with 12 bases between. This CDR3 comprises 16 residues. The CDR3 loop is CASSLFSPRDNSPLHF. The CDR3 DNA reads TGTGCCAGCAGTTTATTCTCCCCGAGGGATAATTCACCCCTCCACTTT.